Listed below are T cell receptor beta chains from one sample, sequenced in a study of blood T cell repertoires in COVID-19. The protocol was immunoSEQ multiplex PCR, while the TCRdb copy is restricted to in-frame clones and leaves out a portion. The sample includes roughly 200,000 clones, approximately 86% seen only once; the top ten take 1.4% to 1.5%. Input material: peripheral blood. The receptors come from a man between 18 and 29 years old with active or convalescent COVID-19. The CDR3 runs from the conserved cysteine through the conserved F or W. The D gene is left open where the match is weak. Expanded clones are given a class, and other clones once, few, many or no size at all.

J gene | D gene | V gene | clone size | CDR3 protein | CDR3 DNA
TRBJ2-2 | NA | TRBV5-1 | NA | CASSSLPADTGELFF | TGCGCCAGCAGCTCCCTCCCCGCAGACACCGGGGAGCTGTTTTTT
TRBJ2-7 | TRBD2 | TRBV27 | NA | CASRGSSTYEQYF | TGTGCCAGTCGCGGGAGCAGTACCTACGAGCAGTACTTC
TRBJ2-3 | NA | TRBV12-3/TRBV12-4 | NA | CASSLTSTDTQYF | TGTGCCAGCAGTTTAACTAGCACAGATACGCAGTATTTT
TRBJ1-6 | NA | TRBV9 | NA | CASSVDGLGYSPLHF | TGTGCCAGCAGCGTAGACGGACTCGGGTATTCACCCCTCCACTTT
TRBJ1-2 | TRBD1 | TRBV6-1 | few | CASSEVTGGNYGYTF | TGTGCCAGCAGTGAAGTGACAGGGGGGAACTATGGCTACACCTTC
TRBJ2-5 | NA | TRBV3-1/TRBV3-2 | NA | CASSRFGETQYF | TGTGCCAGCAGCCGTTTCGGGGAGACCCAGTACTTC
TRBJ1-1 | NA | TRBV9 | NA | CASSVAGGPTTEAFF | TGTGCCAGCAGCGTTGCGGGGGGTCCGACCACTGAAGCTTTCTTT
TRBJ2-1 | TRBD2 | TRBV28 | NA | CASSPSGRVYNEQFF | TGTGCCAGCAGCCCTAGCGGGAGAGTCTACAATGAGCAGTTCTTC
TRBJ1-5 | NA | TRBV7-8 | NA | CASSLATGYNQPQHF | TGTGCCAGCAGCTTAGCCACGGGGTACAATCAGCCCCAGCATTTT
TRBJ1-4 | NA | TRBV10-2 | NA | CASSARGAGKLFF | TGCGCCAGCAGCGCTCGGGGGGCGGGAAAACTGTTTTTT
TRBJ2-7 | TRBD2 | TRBV5-1 | NA | CASSLRLAGDGRDREQYF | TGCGCCAGCAGCTTAAGACTAGCGGGAGACGGCAGGGACCGCGAGCAGTACTTC